This T cell receptor beta chain comes out of a study of cytomegalovirus exposure and HLA in healthy donors. The assay was immunoSEQ multiplex PCR, and TCRdb's table has in-frame clones only and misses some. Among around 56,000 clones, roughly 87% were seen once, and the ten largest hold over 12%. Losses at the gene ends were 5 bases for V and 8 bases for J; bases not matched to a gene: 5. The CDR3 runs 13 residues. Looked up from germline, CDR1 is LGHNT and CDR2 is FRNRAP. Sequenced material: PBMCs. The chain recombines TRBV12-5 with TRBJ2-1, with TRBD1 matching 8 bases. This TCR was recovered from a woman aged 18-35 years in good health and CMV-seronegative. In nucleotides, the CDR3 is TGTGCTAGTGGTAGGGACAGGACCCATGAGCAGTTCTTC. It encodes CASGRDRTHEQFF.